These T cell receptor beta chains were read from a single sample in a study of cytomegalovirus exposure and HLA in healthy donors. Data came from immunoSEQ multiplex PCR; TCRdb stores just in-frame clones and leaves some out. Of about 110,000 clones in the sample, approximately 80% were seen once. The sample taken for sequencing was PBMCs. The receptors originated from a woman in her 30s in good health and CMV-seronegative. Each CDR3 is given with its conserved first and last residue. A D gene is named only where the DNA matches it firmly. Expanded clones get a size class; other rows say once, few or many, or leave the size out.

CDR3 DNA: TGTGCCAGCAGCTTGGTCCAGGGCAATCAGCCCCAGCATTTT
CDR3 protein: CASSLVQGNQPQHF
J gene: TRBJ1-5
clone size: .
V gene: TRBV7-2
D gene: .

CDR3 DNA: TGCAGCGTTGAAGGGGCAGGGGGTGCAGATACGCAGTATTTT
CDR3 protein: CSVEGAGGADTQYF
J gene: TRBJ2-3
clone size: .
V gene: TRBV29-1
D gene: TRBD1

CDR3 DNA: TGCGCCAGCAGCCAAGGCAGGGGAAGCACAAATACGCAGTATTTT
CDR3 protein: CASSQGRGSTNTQYF
J gene: TRBJ2-3
clone size: .
V gene: TRBV4-3
D gene: .

CDR3 DNA: TGTGCCAGCAGTTCCCCAGGGGAAAACACTGAAGCTTTCTTT
CDR3 protein: CASSSPGENTEAFF
J gene: TRBJ1-1
clone size: .
V gene: TRBV27
D gene: .

CDR3 DNA: TGCAGCGTTGAAGATCCTCTTATTAGCGGGGGGCTCCGAACTAGCACAGATACGCAGTATTTT
CDR3 protein: CSVEDPLISGGLRTSTDTQYF
J gene: TRBJ2-3
clone size: .
V gene: TRBV29-1
D gene: TRBD2

CDR3 DNA: TGTGCCAGCAGTTTATCCAATTCGGTCTATGGCTACACCTTC
CDR3 protein: CASSLSNSVYGYTF
J gene: TRBJ1-2
clone size: .
V gene: TRBV27
D gene: .

CDR3 DNA: TGCGCCAGCACGGAGGGAAACTATGGCTACACCTTC
CDR3 protein: CASTEGNYGYTF
J gene: TRBJ1-2
clone size: .
V gene: TRBV5-1
D gene: .

CDR3 DNA: TGCGCCAGCAGCTTGCCAGAATACAATGAGCAGTTCTTC
CDR3 protein: CASSLPEYNEQFF
J gene: TRBJ2-1
clone size: once
V gene: TRBV5-1
D gene: .

CDR3 DNA: TGTGCCAGCAGGACGCAGGGTACTGAAGCTTTCTTT
CDR3 protein: CASRTQGTEAFF
J gene: TRBJ1-1
clone size: .
V gene: TRBV27
D gene: .

CDR3 DNA: TGTGCCATCAGTGAGCCTGCGGCTAGCGGGAGTGACGAGCAGTACTTC
CDR3 protein: CAISEPAASGSDEQYF
J gene: TRBJ2-7
clone size: .
V gene: TRBV10-3
D gene: TRBD2

CDR3 DNA: TGCGCCAGCAGCCAAATAGCGGGGCTAAACTCCTACAATGAGCAGTTCTTC
CDR3 protein: CASSQIAGLNSYNEQFF
J gene: TRBJ2-1
clone size: .
V gene: TRBV4-3
D gene: TRBD2

CDR3 DNA: TGCAGCGTTGTACAGGGGAACACTGAAGCTTTCTTT
CDR3 protein: CSVVQGNTEAFF
J gene: TRBJ1-1
clone size: .
V gene: TRBV29-1
D gene: .

CDR3 DNA: TGTGCCAGTAGACAACAACGGACAGCCGCTAGCAATCAGCCCCAGCATTTT
CDR3 protein: CASRQQRTAASNQPQHF
J gene: TRBJ1-5
clone size: once
V gene: TRBV19
D gene: .

CDR3 DNA: TGCGCCAGCAGCTTGGATGGGACAGGGGAAGTCGACGAGCAGTACTTC
CDR3 protein: CASSLDGTGEVDEQYF
J gene: TRBJ2-7
clone size: .
V gene: TRBV5-1
D gene: TRBD1

CDR3 DNA: TGTGCCAGCAGCCAAGAAGCCAGGGTAGGAAACACCATATATTTT
CDR3 protein: CASSQEARVGNTIYF
J gene: TRBJ1-3
clone size: .
V gene: TRBV4-2
D gene: .

CDR3 DNA: TGTGCCAGCAGCGCTACTAGCCGTGTGGGGACCGGGGAGCTGTTTTTT
CDR3 protein: CASSATSRVGTGELFF
J gene: TRBJ2-2
clone size: few
V gene: TRBV9
D gene: .